A single sample is the source of the 9 T cell receptor beta chains below, sequenced in a study of chemoradiotherapy in HPV16-positive cancers. The assay was immunoSEQ multiplex PCR, and TCRdb's table has in-frame clones only and misses some. The sample yields 3,000 to 5,000 clones, approximately 82% seen once. The specimen was tumor tissue, collected from a patient who underwent chemoradiotherapy. The receptors here all came from a human donor with HPV-associated anogenital cancer.

CDR3 sequence: CASSYMKPNSPLHF. Written as DNA, the CDR3 is TGTGCCAGCAGTTATATGAAACCTAATTCACCCCTCCACTTT. The V call is TRBV6-5, the J call TRBJ1-6; D ambiguous. The CDR3 spans 14 residues. V lost 3 bases, J lost 6 bases, and 9 bases lay in between. CDR1 and CDR2 (germline): MNHEY, SVGAGI.

Comment on this clone: An end of the junction does not agree with germline; a read error may underlie this. Additional DNA sequences in this sample encode the identical CDR3. The chain employs TRBV7-9 and TRBJ1-1; 9 bases line up with TRBD1. Germline V lookup: CDR1 SEHNR, CDR2 FQNEAQ (reference sequence). The CDR3 is 15 residues long. The CDR3 loop reads CASSLGTGRKREAFF. The CDR3 DNA reads as TGTGCCAGCAGCCTGGGGACAGGGAGGAAGCGCGAAGCTTTCTTC.

This clone was seen just once. Different DNA sequences within this sample yield the same CDR3. The J gene is TRBJ2-5, the V gene TRBV11-2; D unclear. With 4 bases removed from V and 3 bases from J, the gap between germline ends came to 12 bases. CDR3 size: 14 residues. CDR1 and CDR2 from the germline V gene are SGHAT and FQNNGV. The CDR3 loop is CASSSGRIKETQYF. CDR3 sequence (DNA): TGTGCCAGCAGCTCCGGGCGGATTAAAGAGACCCAGTACTTC.

The rearrangement links TRBV29-1 to TRBJ2-4; a weak D match, TRBD2 (6 bases). Germline V lookup: CDR1 SQVTM, CDR2 ANQGSEA. The CDR3 consists of 15 residues. V shed 2 bases and J shed 8 bases, with 19 bases lying between them. The CDR3, as DNA: TGCAGCGTTGAACTTCGACGGGGCGGCGGGGACATTCAGTACTTC. This encodes CSVELRRGGGDIQYF.

The CDR3 region has the DNA TGTGCCAGCAGTGATGGACAGGAGAATCAGCCCCAGCATTTT. Its translation is CASSDGQENQPQHF. This chain uses TRBV6-1 with TRBJ1-5; 7 nucleotides line up with TRBD1. V shed 3 bases and J 4 bases; nucleotides not matched to a gene: 3. Germline-derived CDR1 and CDR2 are MNHNS and SASEGT. The CDR3 has 14 residues.

Note on this clone: Other DNA sequences in the same sample also yield this CDR3. V is TRBV5-5 and J is TRBJ1-5, with TRBD1 matching 10 bases. V trimming: 4 bases; J trimming: 6 bases; junction bases outside the gene matches: 10. The CDR3 runs 16 residues. Germline CDR1 and CDR2: SGHKS and YYEKEE (reference sequence). The chain's CDR3 is CASSLATGGAGQPQHF. The CDR3 nucleotides read TGTGCCAGCAGCCTGGCGACAGGGGGCGCGGGTCAGCCCCAGCATTTT.

The chain recombines TRBV20-1 with TRBJ1-1, with 8 bases lining up with TRBD1. The V gene's germline CDR1 is DFQATT and CDR2 SNEGSKA (reference sequence). Trimming removed 7 bases from V and 10 bases from J; junction bases left unmatched: 8. The CDR3 covers 11 residues. The CDR3 region has the DNA TGCAGTGGTGACAGGGGAGGACGAGCTTTCTTT. Translating gives CSGDRGGRAFF.

The V call is TRBV5-8, the J call TRBJ1-4, with D hard to call. V lost 5 bases, J lost 8 bases, and 16 bases lay in between. Germline values: CDR1 SGHTS, CDR2 YDEGEE. This CDR3 is 14 amino acids long. DNA of the CDR3: TGTGCCAGCAGACCGTGGGGATACGGCGAAAAACTGTTTTTT. Translation: CASRPWGYGEKLFF.

The rearrangement joins TRBV5-8 to TRBJ2-1; D uncertain. Germline V gene data show CDR1 as SGHTS and CDR2 as YDEGEE. V was cut by 6 bases and J by 0 bases, with 16 bases left in between. The length of the CDR3 is 16 residues. The CDR3, as DNA: TGTGCCAGCACACCCCCCCGGGCGAGCTCCTACAATGAGCAGTTCTTC. Protein: CASTPPRASSYNEQFF.